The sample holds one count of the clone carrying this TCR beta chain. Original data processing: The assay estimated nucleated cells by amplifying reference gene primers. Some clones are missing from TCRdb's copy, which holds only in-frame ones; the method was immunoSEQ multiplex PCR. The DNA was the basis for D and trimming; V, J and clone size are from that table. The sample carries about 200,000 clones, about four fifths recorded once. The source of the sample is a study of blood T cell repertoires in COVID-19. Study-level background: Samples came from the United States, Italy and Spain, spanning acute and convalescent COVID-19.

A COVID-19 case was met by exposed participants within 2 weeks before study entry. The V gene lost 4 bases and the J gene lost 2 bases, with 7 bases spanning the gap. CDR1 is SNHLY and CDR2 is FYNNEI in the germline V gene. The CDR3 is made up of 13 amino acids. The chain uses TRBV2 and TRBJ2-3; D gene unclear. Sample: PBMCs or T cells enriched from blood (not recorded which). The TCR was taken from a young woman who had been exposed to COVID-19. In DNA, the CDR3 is TGTGCCAGCAGTGTGAGAGCCACAGATACGCAGTATTTT. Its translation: CASSVRATDTQYF. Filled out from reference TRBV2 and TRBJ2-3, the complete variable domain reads EPEVTQTPSHQVTQMGQEVILRCVPISNHLYFYWYRQILGQKVEFLVSFYNNEISEKSEIFDDQFSVERPDGSNFTLKIRSTKLEDSAMYFCASSVRATDTQYFGPGTRLTVL.